This T cell receptor beta chain stems from a study of CD8+CD57+ T cells in acquired aplastic anemia. This clonotype was detected many times. Sequencing was done on patients that had shown CD8+CD57+ cell expansion by flow cytometry. CDR3 and TCR beta VDJ profiling relied on genomic DNA as the template. TCRdb reprocessed the reads with MiXCR, giving one entry per CDR3 protein. The sample shows about 240,000 distinct CDR3 sequences, approximately 50% of them seen only once. This CDR3 is 17 amino acids long. Trimming stripped 2 bases from V and 1 base from J, with 12 bases between. CDR1 and CDR2 from the germline V gene are SGHAT and FQNNGV.

This sequence joins TRBV11-2 and TRBJ2-6; the D is unclear. The receptor's source is a human donor with aplastic anemia. Material for sequencing was sorted CD4+, CD8+, or CD8+CD57+ T cells (not recorded which) from PBMCs. The DNA for the CDR3 is TGTGCCAGCAGCTTATTCCCAAGTACTTCTGGGGCCAACGTCCTGACTTTC. The encoded protein is CASSLFPSTSGANVLTF.